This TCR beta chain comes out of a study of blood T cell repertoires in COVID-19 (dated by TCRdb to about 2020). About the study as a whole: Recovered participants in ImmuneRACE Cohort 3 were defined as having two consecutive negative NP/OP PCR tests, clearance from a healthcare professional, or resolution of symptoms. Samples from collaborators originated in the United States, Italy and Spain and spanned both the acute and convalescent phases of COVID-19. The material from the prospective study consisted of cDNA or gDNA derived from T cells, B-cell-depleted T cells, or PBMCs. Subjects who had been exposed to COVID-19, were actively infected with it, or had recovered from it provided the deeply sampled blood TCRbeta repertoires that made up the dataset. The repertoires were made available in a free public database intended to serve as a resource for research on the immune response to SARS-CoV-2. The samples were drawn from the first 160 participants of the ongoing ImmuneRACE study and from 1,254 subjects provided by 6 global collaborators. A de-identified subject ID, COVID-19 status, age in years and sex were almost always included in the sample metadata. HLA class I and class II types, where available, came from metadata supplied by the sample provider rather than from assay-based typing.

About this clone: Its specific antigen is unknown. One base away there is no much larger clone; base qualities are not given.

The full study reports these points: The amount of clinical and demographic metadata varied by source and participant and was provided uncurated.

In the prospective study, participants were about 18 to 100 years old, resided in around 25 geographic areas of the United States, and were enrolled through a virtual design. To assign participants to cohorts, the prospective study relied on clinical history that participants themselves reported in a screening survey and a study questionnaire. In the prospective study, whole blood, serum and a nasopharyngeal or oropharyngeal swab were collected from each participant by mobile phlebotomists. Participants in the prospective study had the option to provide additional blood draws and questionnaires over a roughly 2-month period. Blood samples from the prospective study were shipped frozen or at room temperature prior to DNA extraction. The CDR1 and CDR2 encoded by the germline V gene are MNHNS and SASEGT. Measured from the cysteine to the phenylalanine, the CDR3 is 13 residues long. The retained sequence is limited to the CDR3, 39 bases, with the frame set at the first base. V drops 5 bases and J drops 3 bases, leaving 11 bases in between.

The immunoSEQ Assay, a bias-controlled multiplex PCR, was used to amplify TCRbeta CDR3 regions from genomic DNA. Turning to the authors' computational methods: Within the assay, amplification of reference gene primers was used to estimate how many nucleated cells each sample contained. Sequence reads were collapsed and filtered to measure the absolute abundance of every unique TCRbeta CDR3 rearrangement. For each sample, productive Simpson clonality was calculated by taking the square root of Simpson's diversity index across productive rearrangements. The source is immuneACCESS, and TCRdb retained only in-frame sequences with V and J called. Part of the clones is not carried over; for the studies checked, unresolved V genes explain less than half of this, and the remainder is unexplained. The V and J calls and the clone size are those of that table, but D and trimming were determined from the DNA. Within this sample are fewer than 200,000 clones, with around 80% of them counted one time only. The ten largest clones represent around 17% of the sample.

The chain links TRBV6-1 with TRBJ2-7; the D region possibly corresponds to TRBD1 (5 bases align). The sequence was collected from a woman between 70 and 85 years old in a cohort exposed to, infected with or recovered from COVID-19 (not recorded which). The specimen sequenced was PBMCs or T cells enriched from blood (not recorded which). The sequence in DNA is TGTGCCAGCAGTCCTGCTCAGGGCTACGAGCAGTACTTC. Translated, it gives CASSPAQGYEQYF.